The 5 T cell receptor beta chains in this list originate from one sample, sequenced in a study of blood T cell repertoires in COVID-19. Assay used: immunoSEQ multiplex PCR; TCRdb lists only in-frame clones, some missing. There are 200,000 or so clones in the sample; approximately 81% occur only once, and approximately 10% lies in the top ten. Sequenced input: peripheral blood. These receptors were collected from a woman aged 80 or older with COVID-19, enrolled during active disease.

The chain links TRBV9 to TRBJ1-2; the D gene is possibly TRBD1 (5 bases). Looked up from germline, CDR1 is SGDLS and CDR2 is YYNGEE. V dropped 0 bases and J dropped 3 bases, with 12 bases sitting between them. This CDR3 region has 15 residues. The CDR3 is CASSVGRQGYYGYTF. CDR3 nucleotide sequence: TGTGCCAGCAGCGTAGGTCGGCAGGGATACTATGGCTACACCTTC.

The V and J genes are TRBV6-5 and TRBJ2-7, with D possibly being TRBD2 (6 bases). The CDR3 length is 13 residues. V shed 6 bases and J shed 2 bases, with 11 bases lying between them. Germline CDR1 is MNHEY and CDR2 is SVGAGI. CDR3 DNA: TGTGCCAGCAGCCCCCGGGGGACCTACGAGCAGTACTTC. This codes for CASSPRGTYEQYF.

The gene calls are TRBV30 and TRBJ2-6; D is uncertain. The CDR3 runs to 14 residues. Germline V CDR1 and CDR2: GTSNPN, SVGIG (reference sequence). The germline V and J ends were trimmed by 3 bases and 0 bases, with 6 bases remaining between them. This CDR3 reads CAWSAGSGANVLTF. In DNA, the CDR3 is TGTGCCTGGAGCGCCGGCTCTGGGGCCAACGTCCTGACTTTC.

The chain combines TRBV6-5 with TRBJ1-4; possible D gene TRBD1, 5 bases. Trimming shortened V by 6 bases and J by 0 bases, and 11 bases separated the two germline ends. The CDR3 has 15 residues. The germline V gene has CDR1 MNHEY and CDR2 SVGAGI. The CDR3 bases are TGTGCCAGCAGGCCCGACAGAACAACTAATGAAAAACTGTTTTTT. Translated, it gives CASRPDRTTNEKLFF.

CDR3 sequence (DNA): TGTGCCAGCAGGTTCCCGGGGGGTCTGGAGACCCAGTACTTC. This encodes CASRFPGGLETQYF. The J gene is TRBJ2-5, the V gene TRBV6-5; the match to TRBD2 covers 7 bases. J lost 5 bases, V lost 6 bases, and 9 bases had no gene match. This CDR3 comprises 14 residues. Germline CDR1 and CDR2: MNHEY and SVGAGI.